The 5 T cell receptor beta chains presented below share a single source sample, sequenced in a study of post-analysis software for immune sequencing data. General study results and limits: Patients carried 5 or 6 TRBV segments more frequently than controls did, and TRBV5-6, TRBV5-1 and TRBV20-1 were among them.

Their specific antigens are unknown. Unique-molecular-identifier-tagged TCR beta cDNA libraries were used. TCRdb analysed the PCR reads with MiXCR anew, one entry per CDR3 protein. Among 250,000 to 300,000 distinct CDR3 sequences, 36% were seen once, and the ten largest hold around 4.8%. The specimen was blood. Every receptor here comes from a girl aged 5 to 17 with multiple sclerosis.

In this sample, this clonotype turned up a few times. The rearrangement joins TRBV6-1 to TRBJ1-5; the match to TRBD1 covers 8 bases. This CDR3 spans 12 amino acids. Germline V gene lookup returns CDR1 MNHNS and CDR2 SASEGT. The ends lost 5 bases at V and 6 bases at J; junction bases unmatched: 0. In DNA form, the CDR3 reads TGTGCCAGCAGTCAGGGGGCTCAGCCCCAGCATTTT. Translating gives CASSQGAQPQHF.

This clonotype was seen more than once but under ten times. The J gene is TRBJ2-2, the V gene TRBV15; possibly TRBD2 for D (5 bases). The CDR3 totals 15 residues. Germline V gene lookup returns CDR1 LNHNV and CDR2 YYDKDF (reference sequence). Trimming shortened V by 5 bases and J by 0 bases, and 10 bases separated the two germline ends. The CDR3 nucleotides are TGTGCCACCAGCGTCGGGGTCGCGAACACCGGGGAGCTGTTTTTT. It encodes CATSVGVANTGELFF.

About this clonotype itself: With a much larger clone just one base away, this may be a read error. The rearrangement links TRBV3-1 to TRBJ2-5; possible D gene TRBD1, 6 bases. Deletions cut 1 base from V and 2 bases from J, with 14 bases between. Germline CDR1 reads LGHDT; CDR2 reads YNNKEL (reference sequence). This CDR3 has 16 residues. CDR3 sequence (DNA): TGTGCCAGCAGCCAAGTGCTGATGGGGACACAAGAGACCCAGTACTTC. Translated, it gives CASSQVLMGTQETQYF.

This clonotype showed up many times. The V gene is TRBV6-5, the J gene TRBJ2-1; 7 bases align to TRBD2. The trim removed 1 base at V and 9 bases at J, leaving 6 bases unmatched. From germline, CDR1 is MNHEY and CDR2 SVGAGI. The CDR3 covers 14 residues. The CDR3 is CASSYLAGVGEQFF. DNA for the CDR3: TGTGCCAGCAGTTACTTGGCGGGAGTGGGTGAGCAGTTCTTC.

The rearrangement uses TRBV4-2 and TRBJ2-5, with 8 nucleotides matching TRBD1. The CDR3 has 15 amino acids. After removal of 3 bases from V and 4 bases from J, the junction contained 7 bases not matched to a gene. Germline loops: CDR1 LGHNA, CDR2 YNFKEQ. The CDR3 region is CASSQSQGATETQYF. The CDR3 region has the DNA TGTGCCAGCAGCCAGAGCCAGGGGGCCACAGAGACCCAGTACTTC.